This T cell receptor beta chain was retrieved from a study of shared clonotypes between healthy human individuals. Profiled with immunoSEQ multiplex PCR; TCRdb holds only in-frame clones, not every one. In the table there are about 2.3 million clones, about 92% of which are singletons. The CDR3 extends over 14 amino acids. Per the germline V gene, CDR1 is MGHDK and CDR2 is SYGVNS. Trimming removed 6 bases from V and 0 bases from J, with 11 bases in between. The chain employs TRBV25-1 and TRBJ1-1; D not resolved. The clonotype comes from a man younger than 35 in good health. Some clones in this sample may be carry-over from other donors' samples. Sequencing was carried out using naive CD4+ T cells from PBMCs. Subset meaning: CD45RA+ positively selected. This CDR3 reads CASRLQEMNTEAFF. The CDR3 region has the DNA TGTGCCAGCAGGTTGCAGGAGATGAACACTGAAGCTTTCTTT.